The TCR beta chain described here comes from a study of blood T cell repertoires in COVID-19. Study as a whole: Sites in the United States, Italy and Spain provided acute and convalescent COVID-19 samples. T cells, B-cell-depleted T cells, or PBMCs supplied cDNA or gDNA.

Study processing details: Reference gene primer amplification gave estimated nucleated cell counts. Repertoires were generated with immunoSEQ multiplex PCR, while TCRdb's copy carries only in-frame clones and drops some. The V and J calls and clone size come from that table; D and trimming were worked out from the DNA. Altogether about 78,000 clones are present, approximately 86% being singletons, with the ten largest covering 4.5% to 5%. The TCR sequence derives from a man between 45 and 60 years old with active or convalescent COVID-19. Sequences were obtained from peripheral blood.

CDR3 nucleotides: TGTGCCAGCAGTTTGGACCGGGACTCAAATGAGCAGTTCTTC. Translated, it gives CASSLDRDSNEQFF. The rearrangement joins TRBV6-5 to TRBJ2-1; maybe TRBD2 (6 bases). Between the trimmed V and J ends, which lost 4 bases and 7 bases, there was a span of 14 bases. The CDR3 length is 14 residues. Germline-derived CDR1 and CDR2 are MNHEY and SVGAGI.